These 30 T cell receptor beta chains came from one sample sequenced in a study of T cell responses to AZD1222 COVID-19 vaccine. TCRdb's copy holds only in-frame clones and misses some; the assay was immunoSEQ multiplex PCR. The sample records under 200,000 clones, around 93% being singletons. The starting material was peripheral blood, obtained on day 0 of AZD1222 vaccination. These TCRs come from an adult in good health.

The chain carries TRBV29-1 and TRBJ2-1, with 10 bases matching TRBD2. The trim removed 4 bases at V and 10 bases at J, leaving 7 bases unmatched. Germline V gene lookup returns CDR1 SQVTM and CDR2 ANQGSEA. CDR3 length: 13 amino acids. Here the CDR3 reads CSVVRTSGREQFF. CDR3 sequence (DNA): TGCAGCGTTGTGCGGACTAGCGGTAGAGAGCAGTTCTTC.

The genes are TRBV29-1 and TRBJ2-2; TRBD2 agrees at 11 bases. The CDR3 length is 15 residues. V lost 6 bases and J lost 1; bases outside the gene matches: 4. Germline lookup yields CDR1 SQVTM and CDR2 ANQGSEA. CDR3 in amino acids: CSVSGTSGNTGELFF. CDR3 sequence (DNA): TGCAGCGTGTCAGGGACTAGCGGGAACACCGGGGAGCTGTTTTTT.

The CDR3 spells CASGGVGGQEQPQHF. CDR3 DNA: TGTGCCAGCGGCGGCGTTGGGGGGCAGGAGCAGCCCCAGCATTTT. This chain connects TRBV2 to TRBJ1-5; perhaps TRBD1 as D (6 bases). Germline V gene data show CDR1 as SNHLY and CDR2 as FYNNEI. The V end lost 8 bases, the J end lost 7 bases, and 21 bases lay between the germline ends. The CDR3 is 15 amino acids.

This chain joins TRBV6-2 or TRBV6-3 and TRBJ2-7, with 8 bases matching TRBD1. There are 14 residues in the CDR3. The junction had 7 bases not matched to a gene; V was cut back by 5 bases and J by 4 bases. Germline values: CDR1 MNHEY, CDR2 SVGEGT. In DNA, the CDR3 is TGTGCCAGCAGTCCACAGGGGGGATTATACGAGCAGTACTTC. Amino acid sequence: CASSPQGGLYEQYF.

The rearrangement joins TRBV30 to TRBJ2-3; tentatively, D is TRBD1 (5 bases). The V and J ends lost 5 bases and 2 bases respectively, with 8 bases between them. Germline values: CDR1 GTSNPN, CDR2 SVGIG (reference sequence). This CDR3 region has 12 residues. CDR3 region: CAWGANTDTQYF. The CDR3 bases are TGTGCCTGGGGGGCGAACACAGATACGCAGTATTTT.

V gene TRBV5-4 combines with J gene TRBJ2-2; 7 bases are a match to TRBD2. The V and J ends lost 4 bases and 5 bases, in that order; junction bases with no gene match: 8. This CDR3 is built from 15 residues. The germline V gene has CDR1 SGHNT and CDR2 YYREEE (reference sequence). CDR3 sequence: CASSAGLVGTGELFF. The CDR3 coding sequence is TGTGCCAGCAGCGCCGGACTAGTAGGGACCGGGGAGCTGTTTTTT.

Written as DNA, the CDR3 is TGCGCCAGCAGCCAAGAGGGAGGGGGCGGTTACACCTTC. This sequence encodes CASSQEGGGGYTF. The V call is TRBV4-3, the J call TRBJ1-2; 7 nucleotides align to TRBD1. The CDR3 is made up of 13 amino acids. Germline V lookup: CDR1 LGHNA, CDR2 YSLEER. The trim removed 0 bases at V and 11 bases at J, leaving 6 bases unmatched.

The chain couples TRBV4-3 to TRBJ2-1; D not certain. Trimming took off 0 bases at V and 0 bases at J, with 9 bases between the two ends. Germline assignment: CDR1 LGHNA and CDR2 YSLEER. The CDR3 loop spans 16 amino acids. In DNA form, the CDR3 reads TGCGCCAGCAGCCAAGAGCCCGGTAGCTCCTACAATGAGCAGTTCTTC. Translating gives CASSQEPGSSYNEQFF.

The chain is built from TRBV7-9 and TRBJ1-5; D gene ambiguous. The CDR3 runs 13 residues. Trimming took off 5 bases at V and 5 bases at J, with 10 bases between the two ends. The germline V gene encodes CDR1 SEHNR and CDR2 FQNEAQ (reference sequence). The CDR3 spells CASSPGPHQPQHF. The CDR3 region has the DNA TGTGCCAGCAGCCCGGGCCCGCATCAGCCCCAGCATTTT.

V is TRBV11-1 and J is TRBJ1-4; no clear D. CDR1 and CDR2 (germline): SGHAT, FQDESV (reference sequence). The CDR3 spans 14 residues. V was shortened by 5 bases and J by 5 bases, with 12 bases between the two germline ends. CDR3 in amino acids: CASSLVGGNEKLFF. DNA of the CDR3: TGTGCCAGCAGCCTCGTGGGCGGGAATGAAAAACTGTTTTTT.

This rearrangement joins TRBV24-1 to TRBJ2-3; 8 bases agree with TRBD1. Trimming at V came to 5 bases and at J to 5 bases, leaving 8 bases not matched to a gene. CDR1 is KGHDR and CDR2 is SFDVKD in the germline V gene. The CDR3 is 15 residues long. This CDR3 is CATSGPGGALDTQYF. The CDR3, as DNA: TGTGCCACCAGTGGCCCAGGGGGCGCATTAGATACGCAGTATTTT.

The genes are TRBV29-1 and TRBJ1-1; D uncertain. Germline V CDR1 and CDR2: SQVTM, ANQGSEA. There are 13 residues in the CDR3. Trimming removed 6 bases from V and 6 bases from J, with 17 bases in between. In DNA, the CDR3 is TGCAGCGTCGCGACTGTCCTCTTACCTGAAGCTTTCTTT. This sequence encodes CSVATVLLPEAFF.

The chain recombines TRBV15 with TRBJ2-7; D not resolved. This CDR3 is built from 16 residues. The V gene's germline CDR1 is LNHNV and CDR2 YYDKDF (reference sequence). Between the trimmed V and J ends, which lost 3 bases and 3 bases, there was a span of 18 bases. CDR3 sequence (DNA): TGTGCCACCAGCAGTTTGAAGGGCAGACCGAGCTACGAGCAGTACTTC. Protein: CATSSLKGRPSYEQYF.

This chain connects TRBV19 to TRBJ1-5; D gene uncertain. CDR3 length equals 14 residues. Germline assignment: CDR1 LNHDA and CDR2 SQIVND (reference sequence). With 6 bases removed from V and 0 bases from J, the gap between germline ends came to 9 bases. This CDR3 reads CASRETYSNQPQHF. Here the CDR3 DNA reads TGTGCCAGTAGAGAGACCTATAGCAATCAGCCCCAGCATTTT. The entire variable domain, with the rest obtained from reference TRBV19 and TRBJ1-5, is as follows: DGGITQSPKYLFRKEGQNVTLSCEQNLNHDAMYWYRQDPGQGLRLIYYSQIVNDFQKGDIAEGYSVSREKKESFPLTVTSAQKNPTAFYLCASRETYSNQPQHFGDGTRLSIL.

This chain uses TRBV10-3 with TRBJ2-2; tentatively, D is TRBD1 (6 bases). This CDR3 has 14 amino acids. Germline V CDR1 and CDR2: ENHRY, SYGVKD. Trimming stripped 10 bases from V and 1 base from J, with 13 bases between. In DNA form, the CDR3 reads TGTGCCACCCTAGGACAGCTGAACACCGGGGAGCTGTTTTTT. Translation gives CATLGQLNTGELFF.

The gene calls are TRBV5-1 and TRBJ2-7; 15 bases are shared with TRBD2. Trimming at V came to 0 bases and at J to 4 bases, leaving 5 bases not matched to a gene. The CDR3 is 17 residues long. The V gene's germline CDR1 is SGHRS and CDR2 YFSETQ. CDR3 sequence (DNA): TGCGCCAGCAGCTTGGCCCTAGGACTAGCGGGAGGGTACGAGCAGTACTTC. Translation: CASSLALGLAGGYEQYF.

J is TRBJ1-5 and V is TRBV28, with 8 nucleotides matching TRBD1. The V and J ends lost 3 bases and 2 bases, in that order; junction bases with no gene match: 6. CDR3 length: 16 amino acids. The germline CDR1 and CDR2 sequences are MDHEN and SYDVKM. In DNA form, the CDR3 reads TGTGCCAGCAGTTTTCGCGGACAGGGCCGCAATCAGCCCCAGCATTTT. Translated, it gives CASSFRGQGRNQPQHF.

This chain joins TRBV27 and TRBJ2-1, with TRBD2 matching 7 bases. Germline lookup yields CDR1 MNHEY and CDR2 SMNVEV (reference sequence). V shed 1 base and J 4 bases; nucleotides not matched to a gene: 7. The CDR3 is 16 amino acids. The CDR3 coding sequence is TGTGCCAGCAGTTTATTGGGGGGAGGGCCTTACAATGAGCAGTTCTTC. Protein product: CASSLLGGGPYNEQFF.

The J gene is TRBJ2-1, the V gene TRBV21-1. TRBV21-1 is a listed pseudogene. The CDR3 extends over 16 amino acids. CDR3 nucleotides: TGTGCCAGCAGCAAAGAAAACGGACGATCCTACAATGAGCAGTTCTTC. Translation gives CASSKENGRSYNEQFF.

Written as DNA, the CDR3 is TGTGCCAGCAGTTACTCGGGGACAGGGGGCCCTGAGCAGTTCTTC. Protein product: CASSYSGTGGPEQFF. V is TRBV6-5 and J is TRBJ2-1, with TRBD1 matching 12 bases. This CDR3 region has 15 residues. V trimming: 0 bases; J trimming: 9 bases; junction bases outside the gene matches: 3. From germline, CDR1 is MNHEY and CDR2 SVGAGI.

This rearrangement joins TRBV4-3 to TRBJ1-2; TRBD1 aligns across 9 bases. V lost 3 bases, J lost 8 bases, and 10 bases stayed unmatched. This CDR3 region has 15 residues. Germline-derived CDR1 and CDR2 are LGHNA and YSLEER. CDR3 bases: TGCGCCAGCAGCCACCGAGAGGGACAGGGAAGAGGCTACACCTTC. The encoded protein is CASSHREGQGRGYTF.

This rearrangement joins TRBV28 to TRBJ2-6; D possibly corresponds to TRBD2 (6 bases). The CDR3 runs 15 residues. CDR1 is MDHEN, CDR2 SYDVKM, per germline. V lost 3 bases and J 4 bases, leaving 10 bases between the germline ends. This CDR3 is CASSFLGGGANVLTF. Written as DNA, the CDR3 is TGTGCCAGCAGTTTCCTAGGAGGGGGGGCCAACGTCCTGACTTTC.

This chain links TRBV30 with TRBJ2-3, with D hard to call. Between the trimmed V and J ends, which lost 7 bases and 4 bases, there was a span of 18 bases. This CDR3 has 14 residues. CDR1 and CDR2 (germline): GTSNPN, SVGIG (reference sequence). The CDR3: CASNPGRPADTQYF. The CDR3 DNA is TGTGCCTCAAACCCTGGCAGGCCCGCAGATACGCAGTATTTT.

The V call is TRBV28, the J call TRBJ1-5; D is ambiguous. This CDR3 has 15 amino acids. Germline CDR1 reads MDHEN; CDR2 reads SYDVKM. V gave up 8 bases and J gave up 2 bases, with 16 bases separating them. The CDR3 DNA is TGTGCCAGCCGCGGACGGGCTTGGGGCAATCAGCCCCAGCATTTT. Translation: CASRGRAWGNQPQHF.

The rearrangement links TRBV6-1 to TRBJ1-5; D remains unclear. The CDR3 length is 16 residues. V was clipped by 4 bases and J by 3 bases, with 16 bases between them. Germline V gene data show CDR1 as MNHNS and CDR2 as SASEGT. Written as DNA, the CDR3 is TGTGCCAGCAGTGCTGAAATCGGAGGACCCAATCAGCCCCAGCATTTT. Its translation is CASSAEIGGPNQPQHF.

The gene calls are TRBV3-1 (or the pseudogene TRBV3-2) and TRBJ2-6; a weak D match, TRBD1 (5 bases). The germline gives CDR1 LGHDT, CDR2 YNNKEL (reference sequence). The CDR3 consists of 18 residues. Trimming took 1 base from V and 0 from J, leaving 13 bases between them. CDR3 sequence reads: CASSQVSGLGSGANVLTF. CDR3 sequence (DNA): TGTGCCAGCAGCCAAGTTTCAGGGCTGGGCTCTGGGGCCAACGTCCTGACTTTC.

The chain combines TRBV11-3 with TRBJ2-2, with D possibly being TRBD2 (6 bases). V was clipped by 1 base and J by 3 bases, with 6 bases between them. CDR3 length: 14 amino acids. Germline V gene data show CDR1 as SGHNT and CDR2 as YENEEA. The CDR3 protein is CASSLGRDTGELFF. For the CDR3, the DNA is TGTGCCAGCAGCTTAGGGAGGGACACCGGGGAGCTGTTTTTT. The whole variable domain, remainder taken from reference TRBV11-3 and TRBJ2-2, is EAGVVQSPRYKIIEKKQPVAFWCNPISGHNTLYWYLQNLGQGPELLIRYENEEAVDDSQLPKDRFSAERLKGVDSTLKIQPAELGDSAVYLCASSLGRDTGELFFGEGSRLTVL.

The chain employs TRBV6-5 and TRBJ2-7; D is unresolved. The CDR3 consists of 15 residues. CDR1 and CDR2 (germline): MNHEY, SVGAGI. V lost 7 bases to trimming and J lost 2 bases, with 18 bases between them. For the CDR3, the DNA is TGTGCCAGCAACCATCCTCGCCAGGAGCCCTACGAGCAGTACTTC. Translated, it gives CASNHPRQEPYEQYF.

V is TRBV7-2 and J is TRBJ1-1; perhaps TRBD1 as D (5 bases). CDR3 length equals 16 residues. Between the trimmed V and J ends, which lost 1 base and 0 bases, there was a span of 12 bases. From germline, CDR1 is SGHTA and CDR2 FQGNSA. CDR3 sequence: CASSLDGQGMNTEAFF. DNA of the CDR3: TGTGCCAGCAGCTTAGATGGGCAGGGAATGAACACTGAAGCTTTCTTT.

V is TRBV2 and J is TRBJ1-6; unclear D gene. The CDR3 has 14 amino acids. The germline V and J ends were trimmed by 4 bases and 5 bases, with 9 bases remaining between them. CDR1 SNHLY and CDR2 FYNNEI come from the germline V gene. The CDR3 loop reads CASSVLGNNSPLHF. For the CDR3, the DNA is TGTGCCAGCAGTGTGTTGGGGAATAATTCACCCCTCCACTTT. The entire variable domain, with the rest obtained from reference TRBV2 and TRBJ1-6, is as follows: EPEVTQTPSHQVTQMGQEVILRCVPISNHLYFYWYRQILGQKVEFLVSFYNNEISEKSEIFDDQFSVERPDGSNFTLKIRSTKLEDSAMYFCASSVLGNNSPLHFGNGTRLTVT.